One sample yielded the 30 T cell receptor beta chains listed below, sequenced in a study of T cell responses to AZD1222 COVID-19 vaccine. Produced via immunoSEQ multiplex PCR; TCRdb's table is partial and in-frame only. The repertoire consists of 150,000 to 200,000 clones, with approximately 90% occurring once and the leading ten covering under 1.5%. The source material was peripheral blood, sampled 28 days after the second AZD1222 dose. The receptors were sampled from an adult who received the AZD1222 COVID-19 vaccine.

This rearrangement joins TRBV7-2 to TRBJ2-3, with D possibly TRBD2 on 5 matching bases. Germline CDR1 is SGHTA and CDR2 is FQGNSA. The CDR3 has 15 amino acids. Trimming removed 5 bases at V and 0 bases at J, with 12 bases between. The CDR3 here is CASSPRGPSTDTQYF. CDR3 sequence (DNA): TGTGCCAGCAGCCCACGAGGGCCAAGCACAGATACGCAGTATTTT.

The genes are TRBV15 and TRBJ1-1; D call uncertain. Germline V CDR1 and CDR2: LNHNV, YYDKDF (reference sequence). The V gene lost 8 bases and the J gene lost 1 base, with 17 bases spanning the gap. CDR3 length: 15 residues. CDR3 sequence (DNA): TGTGCCACCCGGGAGCAGGTCGGTAAGAACACTGAAGCTTTCTTT. Protein: CATREQVGKNTEAFF.

The V gene is TRBV2, the J gene TRBJ2-1; 8 nucleotides line up with TRBD2. This CDR3 has 13 amino acids. Per the germline V gene, CDR1 is SNHLY and CDR2 is FYNNEI. J gave up 7 bases and V 4 bases, and 3 bases lay outside the gene matches. Written as DNA, the CDR3 is TGTGCCAGCAGTGTGTCTAGCGGGAATGAGCAGTTCTTC. Its protein product is CASSVSSGNEQFF.

The V gene is TRBV6-2 or TRBV6-3, the J gene TRBJ2-7; 7 positions match TRBD1. CDR3 size: 17 residues. Germline V lookup: CDR1 MNHEY, CDR2 SVGEGT. With 0 bases clipped from V and 2 bases from J, the junction kept 10 bases outside the gene matches. CDR3 region: CASSYSVSTGYTYEQYF. The CDR3 DNA is TGTGCCAGCAGTTACTCGGTTTCGACAGGGTACACCTACGAGCAGTACTTC.

The chain joins TRBV7-2 to TRBJ2-7, with TRBD1 matching 10 bases. The V gene's germline CDR1 is SGHTA and CDR2 FQGNSA. The junction had 2 bases not matched to a gene; V was cut back by 2 bases and J by 4 bases. The CDR3 runs 14 residues. As DNA, the CDR3 is TGTGCCAGCAGCTTACCGGACAGGGGGTACGAGCAGTACTTC. It yields the protein CASSLPDRGYEQYF.

The chain joins TRBV25-1 to TRBJ1-1; no clear D. The CDR3 contains 14 residues. CDR1 is MGHDK and CDR2 is SYGVNS in the germline V gene. The V end lost 4 bases, the J end lost 4 bases, and 13 bases lay between the germline ends. In DNA, the CDR3 is TGTGCCAGCAGTGGGCTGGGGATGGCCACTGAAGCTTTCTTT. Protein: CASSGLGMATEAFF.

V and J are TRBV2 and TRBJ2-3; the match to TRBD1 covers 9 bases. Germline V gene data show CDR1 as SNHLY and CDR2 as FYNNEI. Trimming at V came to 4 bases and at J to 5 bases, leaving 10 bases not matched to a gene. There are 16 residues in the CDR3. This chain's CDR3 is CASSGAVTDRGDTQYF. The CDR3 nucleotides read TGTGCCAGCAGTGGGGCAGTTACGGACAGGGGAGATACGCAGTATTTT.

This chain connects TRBV28 to TRBJ1-1; no reliable D call. Germline assignment: CDR1 MDHEN and CDR2 SYDVKM. CDR3 length equals 13 residues. Trimming removed 1 base at V and 11 bases at J, with 14 bases between. The CDR3 loop reads CASSLLGSFGAFF. The CDR3, as DNA: TGTGCCAGCAGTTTATTGGGATCTTTCGGGGCTTTCTTT.

This sequence joins TRBV10-3 and TRBJ2-7, with 8 bases matching TRBD2. Germline V gene sequence: CDR1 ENHRY, CDR2 SYGVKD. The CDR3 spans 14 residues. The V segment lost 3 bases and the J segment 4 bases; nucleotides outside the gene matches: 5. This chain's CDR3 is CAISDGGARYEQYF. The CDR3 nucleotides read TGTGCCATCAGTGACGGGGGGGCCCGGTACGAGCAGTACTTC.

With respect to this clone: Other DNA sequences within the sample encode an identical CDR3. This sequence joins TRBV7-8 and TRBJ2-7; D perhaps matches TRBD2 (5 bases). The germline CDR1 and CDR2 sequences are SGHVS and FQNEAQ. This CDR3 region has 14 residues. V gave up 2 bases and J gave up 2 bases, with 10 bases separating them. The CDR3 DNA reads TGTGCCAGCAGCTTAAGGGCGGGTCCCTACGAGCAGTACTTC. Its protein is CASSLRAGPYEQYF.

This chain uses TRBV28 with TRBJ1-3; TRBD1 is a possible D gene (6 bases). This CDR3 contains 15 residues. V dropped 1 base and J dropped 4 bases, with 11 bases sitting between them. The germline CDR1 and CDR2 sequences are MDHEN and SYDVKM. For the CDR3, the DNA is TGTGCCAGCAGTTTATCTGGGGGCCGGGGAAACACCATATATTTT. Its protein is CASSLSGGRGNTIYF.

The rearrangement links TRBV15 to TRBJ2-7; 11 nucleotides align to TRBD2. V was clipped by 4 bases and J by 2 bases; unmatched bases: 7. Germline CDR1 is LNHNV and CDR2 is YYDKDF (reference sequence). The CDR3 contains 16 residues. CDR3 sequence: CATSTGLADVPYEQYF. CDR3 nucleotide sequence: TGTGCCACCAGCACGGGACTAGCGGACGTGCCCTACGAGCAGTACTTC.

The rearrangement links TRBV12-3 or TRBV12-4 to TRBJ1-2; a weak D match, TRBD1 (5 bases). The germline V and J ends were trimmed by 6 bases and 6 bases, with 14 bases remaining between them. This CDR3 is built from 13 residues. The CDR3 region is CASSRLGGNGYTF. The CDR3 nucleotides are TGTGCCAGCAGCCGACTGGGGGGTAATGGCTACACCTTC.

The chain couples TRBV25-1 to TRBJ2-1; 8 bases line up with TRBD2. The CDR3 length is 14 residues. Germline V gene lookup returns CDR1 MGHDK and CDR2 SYGVNS. Trimming took 7 bases from V and 2 from J; bases not matched to a gene: 4. The CDR3 is CASIAGGPYNEQFF. CDR3 coding DNA: TGTGCCAGCATCGCGGGAGGACCCTACAATGAGCAGTTCTTC.

The chain is built from TRBV6-2 or TRBV6-3 and TRBJ1-1, with TRBD1 as a possible D gene (5 bases). CDR1 and CDR2 (germline): MNHEY, SVGEGT. This CDR3 has 16 residues. The V and J ends lost 2 bases and 4 bases respectively, with 17 bases between them. The CDR3 loop is CASSYPLGELATEAFF. The CDR3 DNA reads as TGTGCCAGCAGTTACCCCCTGGGGGAGCTCGCCACTGAAGCTTTCTTT.

This chain links TRBV9 with TRBJ2-5; TRBD2 matches 8 bases. The CDR3 has 17 residues. Per the germline V gene, CDR1 is SGDLS and CDR2 is YYNGEE. J gave up 5 bases and V 0 bases, and 12 bases lay outside the gene matches. CDR3 DNA: TGTGCCAGCAGCGTAGAGGCCCGAGCGGGGGCTGCCGAGACCCAGTACTTC. Its protein product is CASSVEARAGAAETQYF.

The rearrangement joins TRBV9 to TRBJ2-1; a possible D gene is TRBD2 (5 bases). The germline CDR1 and CDR2 sequences are SGDLS and YYNGEE. V gave up 0 bases and J gave up 0 bases, with 7 bases separating them. The CDR3 has 15 residues. The CDR3 region is CASSVGEISYNEQFF. CDR3 nucleotide sequence: TGTGCCAGCAGCGTAGGGGAGATCTCCTACAATGAGCAGTTCTTC.

The chain joins TRBV6-5 to TRBJ1-2, with TRBD1 identical over 10 bases. Germline V lookup: CDR1 MNHEY, CDR2 SVGAGI. CDR3 length equals 14 residues. V gave up 6 bases and J gave up 2 bases; unmatched junction bases: 3. CDR3 amino acids: CASSLDRGNYGYTF. Here the CDR3 DNA reads TGTGCCAGCAGCCTGGACAGGGGGAACTATGGCTACACCTTC.

This chain joins TRBV3-1 (or the pseudogene TRBV3-2) and TRBJ2-7; D is undetermined. CDR1 and CDR2 from the germline V gene are LGHDT and YNNKEL (reference sequence). The germline V and J ends were trimmed by 6 bases and 0 bases, with 6 bases remaining between them. The CDR3 runs 12 residues. CDR3 DNA sequence: TGTGCCAGCAGGAGCGACTCCTACGAGCAGTACTTC. The encoded protein is CASRSDSYEQYF.

This sequence joins TRBV3-1 (or the pseudogene TRBV3-2) and TRBJ1-2, with TRBD1 identical over 7 bases. The V gene's germline CDR1 is LGHDT and CDR2 YNNKEL (reference sequence). Trimming removed 0 bases from V and 7 bases from J; junction bases left unmatched: 5. The CDR3 runs to 14 residues. The CDR3 spells CASSQDIPGGGYTF. The CDR3 DNA reads as TGTGCCAGCAGCCAAGATATACCAGGGGGTGGCTACACCTTC.

This rearrangement joins TRBV2 to TRBJ1-6; no reliable D call. Germline loops: CDR1 SNHLY, CDR2 FYNNEI. The CDR3 loop spans 14 amino acids. Trimming pared 4 bases from V and 7 bases from J, leaving 11 bases between. The CDR3 protein is CASSVAAINSPLHF. CDR3 DNA: TGTGCCAGCAGTGTGGCAGCCATCAATTCACCCCTCCACTTT.

This chain joins TRBV5-5 and TRBJ2-1, with 10 positions matching TRBD2. The CDR3 has 17 residues. Losses at the gene ends were 4 bases for V and 0 bases for J; bases not matched to a gene: 7. Germline CDR1 and CDR2: SGHKS and YYEKEE (reference sequence). DNA of the CDR3: TGTGCCAGCAGCAACGATCTAGCGGGGGACTCCTACAATGAGCAGTTCTTC. Protein product: CASSNDLAGDSYNEQFF. The entire variable domain, with the rest obtained from reference TRBV5-5 and TRBJ2-1, is as follows: DAGVTQSPTHLIKTRGQQVTLRCSPISGHKSVSWYQQVLGQGPQFIFQYYEKEERGRGNFPDRFSARQFPNYSSELNVNALLLGDSALYLCASSNDLAGDSYNEQFFGPGTRLTVL.

This chain links TRBV5-1 with TRBJ2-1; the match to TRBD2 covers 7 bases. Looked up from germline, CDR1 is SGHRS and CDR2 is YFSETQ. This CDR3 is 13 amino acids long. V gave up 5 bases and J gave up 4 bases; unmatched junction bases: 3. The DNA for the CDR3 is TGCGCCAGCAGGCAGGGAGGGTACAATGAGCAGTTCTTC. Protein product: CASRQGGYNEQFF. Looking up the rest from reference TRBV5-1 and TRBJ2-1 gives the full variable domain: KAGVTQTPRYLIKTRGQQVTLSCSPISGHRSVSWYQQTPGQGLQFLFEYFSETQRNKGNFPGRFSGRQFSNSRSEMNVSTLELGDSALYLCASRQGGYNEQFFGPGTRLTVL.

This clone was detected once. The chain joins TRBV4-1 to TRBJ2-7, with 8 bases fitting TRBD1. The CDR3 sequence is 15 residues long. Trimming took 2 bases from V and 3 from J; bases not matched to a gene: 6. Germline V lookup: CDR1 MGHRA, CDR2 YSYEKL. CDR3 residues: CASSQIRTGFYEQYF. The CDR3 DNA reads TGCGCCAGCAGCCAAATCAGGACAGGGTTCTACGAGCAGTACTTC.

The chain has TRBV4-2 and TRBJ1-2; weak D call: TRBD1 (6 bases). The germline V gene has CDR1 LGHNA and CDR2 YNFKEQ. With 1 base removed from V and 8 bases from J, the gap between germline ends came to 14 bases. The CDR3 sequence is 14 residues long. The CDR3 here is CASSQGQGIRGYTF. In DNA, the CDR3 is TGTGCCAGCAGCCAAGGCCAGGGGATAAGAGGCTACACCTTC.

The chain is built from TRBV7-8 and TRBJ1-4; D is possibly TRBD1 (5 bases). Trimming cost V 2 bases and J 8 bases, with 18 bases left between them. The CDR3 is made up of 16 amino acids. Germline loops: CDR1 SGHVS, CDR2 FQNEAQ. The DNA of the CDR3 is TGTGCCAGCAGCTTATCGGGGTATGCAGGGACCGAAAAACTGTTTTTT. It encodes CASSLSGYAGTEKLFF.

This chain connects TRBV27 to TRBJ1-4; weak D call: TRBD1 (6 bases). CDR1 is MNHEY and CDR2 is SMNVEV in the germline V gene (reference sequence). Trimming pared 3 bases from V and 10 bases from J, leaving 24 bases between. The CDR3 spans 17 residues. The DNA for the CDR3 is TGTGCCAGCAGTTTCGTGGCCCAGGCGGGCGGGACACCAAAACTGTTTTTT. Protein: CASSFVAQAGGTPKLFF.

The chain recombines TRBV4-1 with TRBJ2-7; D may be TRBD2 (6 bases). The ends were cut back, 4 bases at V and 3 bases at J, with 13 bases in the middle. Germline V CDR1 and CDR2: MGHRA, YSYEKL. The CDR3 consists of 14 residues. CDR3 nucleotides: TGCGCCAGCAGCCTGGAGGCGGGGTTCTACGAGCAGTACTTC. Protein sequence: CASSLEAGFYEQYF.

This clone was detected only a few times. V is TRBV7-9 and J is TRBJ1-1, with a tentative D call TRBD1 (6 bases). V dropped 7 bases and J dropped 4 bases, with 22 bases sitting between them. Germline loops: CDR1 SEHNR, CDR2 FQNEAQ (reference sequence). The CDR3 length is 16 residues. The DNA for the CDR3 is TGTGCCAGCAAACCCAGGTATGGGGGGGCCGGCACTGAAGCTTTCTTT. This codes for CASKPRYGGAGTEAFF. Together with reference TRBV7-9 and TRBJ1-1, the CDR3 gives the full variable domain: DTGVSQNPRHKITKRGQNVTFRCDPISEHNRLYWYRQTLGQGPEFLTYFQNEAQLEKSRLLSDRFSAERPKGSFSTLEIQRTEQGDSAMYLCASKPRYGGAGTEAFFGQGTRLTVV.

This chain joins TRBV4-2 and TRBJ1-1, with TRBD1 as a possible D gene (5 bases). This CDR3 comprises 19 residues. V was clipped by 1 base and J by 5 bases, with 26 bases between them. Germline loops: CDR1 LGHNA, CDR2 YNFKEQ. In DNA form, the CDR3 reads TGTGCCAGCAGCCAAGCCCCCCCGGGGCCCGAGCGTCGGGGGACTGAAGCTTTCTTT. Translation gives CASSQAPPGPERRGTEAFF.